Shown below are 18 T cell receptor beta chains from a single sample sequenced in a study of control samples from healthy donors and cancer patients. The data were produced by immunoSEQ multiplex PCR, yet TCRdb's version contains in-frame clones alone and is incomplete. Of 95,000 to 130,000 clones detected, around 87% appear once; the ten largest clones hold around 1.2%. Sequenced: PBMCs. The receptor set was obtained from a woman in her fifties or sixties with colorectal cancer.

The chain links TRBV27 to TRBJ2-6, with a weak D call TRBD1 (6 bases). Germline CDR1 and CDR2: MNHEY and SMNVEV (reference sequence). The V gene lost 7 bases and the J gene lost 0 bases, with 10 bases spanning the gap. CDR3 length equals 15 residues. Here the CDR3 reads CASTTTGSGANVLTF. DNA of the CDR3: TGTGCCAGCACCACGACAGGCTCTGGGGCCAACGTCCTGACTTTC.

This clone was counted once. The chain couples TRBV15 to TRBJ2-7; D is uncertain. The length of the CDR3 is 19 residues. Trimming shortened V by 0 bases and J by 5 bases, and 26 bases separated the two germline ends. From germline, CDR1 is LNHNV and CDR2 YYDKDF (reference sequence). CDR3 region: CATSRDLTGVVGIVHEQYF. CDR3 nucleotides: TGTGCCACCAGCAGAGATTTGACTGGTGTGGTGGGGATAGTCCACGAGCAGTACTTC.

This clone appeared a few times. J is TRBJ2-7 and V is TRBV5-1, with D perhaps matching TRBD1 (5 bases). Trimming shortened V by 0 bases and J by 3 bases, and 7 bases separated the two germline ends. CDR3 length equals 13 residues. Germline V gene lookup returns CDR1 SGHRS and CDR2 YFSETQ. The CDR3 sequence: CASSLATVYEQYF. CDR3 DNA sequence: TGCGCCAGCAGCTTGGCGACAGTCTACGAGCAGTACTTC.

This clone was recorded once. DNA for the CDR3: TGCAGCGTTGAAGCGGGAGGGGTGGACACTGAAGCTTTCTTT. Its translation is CSVEAGGVDTEAFF. V and J are TRBV29-1 and TRBJ1-1, with D perhaps matching TRBD1 (5 bases). CDR3 size: 14 residues. V was trimmed by 1 base and J by 3 bases, leaving 12 bases between them. Germline V gene sequence: CDR1 SQVTM, CDR2 ANQGSEA.

The rearrangement links TRBV28 to TRBJ2-3; no clear D. CDR3 length equals 13 residues. CDR1 is MDHEN, CDR2 SYDVKM, per germline. The germline V and J ends were trimmed by 7 bases and 4 bases, with 12 bases remaining between them. The CDR3 DNA is TGTGCCAGCACTTTCCCTGGGGCAGATACGCAGTATTTT. It specifies CASTFPGADTQYF.

The chain is built from TRBV19 and TRBJ1-2; the D gene is possibly TRBD1 (5 bases). The germline CDR1 and CDR2 sequences are LNHDA and SQIVND (reference sequence). The CDR3 length is 13 residues. Trimming left V 10 bases short and J 7 bases short, with 19 bases between. CDR3: CATENGALGGYTF. In DNA, the CDR3 is TGTGCCACCGAAAACGGGGCACTAGGTGGCTACACCTTC.

The gene calls are TRBV11-2 and TRBJ2-1; 14 nucleotides line up with TRBD2. The J segment lost 0 bases and the V segment lost 4 bases, leaving 2 bases of the junction unmatched. This CDR3 spans 17 amino acids. Germline V gene sequence: CDR1 SGHAT, CDR2 FQNNGV. The CDR3, as DNA: TGTGCCAGCAGCTCTGGGACTAGCGGGAGCTCCTACAATGAGCAGTTCTTC. It translates to CASSSGTSGSSYNEQFF.

The chain recombines TRBV7-3 with TRBJ2-3; 8 bases are shared with TRBD1. This CDR3 has 14 residues. The V and J ends lost 4 bases and 7 bases, in that order; junction bases with no gene match: 7. Per germline, CDR1 SGHTA and CDR2 FQGTGA. As DNA, the CDR3 is TGTGCCAGCAGCTCACACAGGGGGGAGAATACGCAGTATTTT. Translating gives CASSSHRGENTQYF.

This clone has only one observation. Different DNA sequences within this sample yield the same CDR3. The V gene is TRBV5-5, the J gene TRBJ1-2, with TRBD1 as a possible D gene (5 bases). CDR3 length: 18 amino acids. V was cut by 1 base and J by 8 bases, with 27 bases left in between. Germline V gene sequence: CDR1 SGHKS, CDR2 YYEKEE (reference sequence). For the CDR3, the DNA is TGTGCCAGCAGCTTGTTGGTCTGGATGGGCAGTTCAGGGAGCGGCTACACCTTC. It specifies CASSLLVWMGSSGSGYTF. The complete variable domain, with remaining parts taken from reference TRBV5-5 and TRBJ1-2, reads DAGVTQSPTHLIKTRGQQVTLRCSPISGHKSVSWYQQVLGQGPQFIFQYYEKEERGRGNFPDRFSARQFPNYSSELNVNALLLGDSALYLCASSLLVWMGSSGSGYTFGSGTRLTVV.

The rearrangement joins TRBV6-6 to TRBJ2-7; D possibly matches TRBD1 or TRBD2 (5 bases each). The CDR3 sequence is 13 residues long. With 8 bases removed from V and 4 bases from J, the gap between germline ends came to 15 bases. Germline CDR1 is MNHNY and CDR2 is SVGAGI (reference sequence). The CDR3: CASCRDGPYEQYF. CDR3 coding DNA: TGTGCCAGCTGCCGGGACGGACCTTACGAGCAGTACTTC.

The table lists this clone with a few counts. The chain recombines TRBV10-3 with TRBJ1-3; tentatively, D is TRBD1 (6 bases). The germline V gene encodes CDR1 ENHRY and CDR2 SYGVKD. Trimming removed 10 bases from V and 2 bases from J, with 12 bases in between. The CDR3 totals 13 residues. The CDR3 DNA follows: TGTGCCACCCTCACAGGGCCTGGAAACACCATATATTTT. This codes for CATLTGPGNTIYF.

The chain has TRBV7-8 and TRBJ2-5; 7 positions match TRBD1. V was pared by 0 bases and J by 7 bases, with 14 bases of the junction left unmatched. The V gene's germline CDR1 is SGHVS and CDR2 FQNEAQ. The CDR3 contains 17 residues. Here the CDR3 DNA reads TGTGCCAGCAGCTTAGCGGGACAGCGACGGCGCTTGGGGACCCAGTACTTC. Its protein product is CASSLAGQRRRLGTQYF.

The chain links TRBV27 to TRBJ2-3; 7 nucleotides match TRBD1. Germline trimming cut 5 bases from V and 0 bases from J; bases unmatched to any gene: 8. Germline CDR1 and CDR2: MNHEY and SMNVEV (reference sequence). The CDR3 sequence is 16 residues long. CDR3 nucleotides: TGTGCCAGCAGTATAACGGGACAGCTTAGCACAGATACGCAGTATTTT. Translated: CASSITGQLSTDTQYF.

The gene calls are TRBV7-9 and TRBJ2-5, with 9 nucleotides matching TRBD1. The CDR3 has 15 residues. Germline lookup yields CDR1 SEHNR and CDR2 FQNEAQ (reference sequence). Losses at the gene ends were 1 base for V and 5 bases for J; bases not matched to a gene: 5. CDR3 sequence reads: CASSLGQGGTETQYF. CDR3 sequence (DNA): TGTGCCAGCAGCTTAGGACAGGGGGGGACGGAGACCCAGTACTTC. The full variable domain, with the rest looked up from reference TRBV7-9 and TRBJ2-5, is DTGVSQNPRHKITKRGQNVTFRCDPISEHNRLYWYRQTLGQGPEFLTYFQNEAQLEKSRLLSDRFSAERPKGSFSTLEIQRTEQGDSAMYLCASSLGQGGTETQYFGPGTRLLVL.

This chain uses TRBV18 with TRBJ1-1; tentatively, D is TRBD1 (6 bases). V was cut by 8 bases and J by 1 base, with 11 bases left in between. The CDR3 is 13 amino acids. The germline V gene has CDR1 KGHSH and CDR2 LQKENI. In DNA form, the CDR3 reads TGTGCCAGCGCGAGGGGGTCGAACACTGAAGCTTTCTTT. Protein product: CASARGSNTEAFF.

The chain recombines TRBV2 with TRBJ2-4; no firm D call. Per the germline V gene, CDR1 is SNHLY and CDR2 is FYNNEI. This CDR3 is 13 amino acids long. Trimming stripped 2 bases from V and 9 bases from J, with 11 bases between. In DNA form, the CDR3 reads TGTGCCAGCAGTGAACTTATTAAGGGCATTCAGTACTTC. It codes for CASSELIKGIQYF.

The chain joins TRBV6-5 to TRBJ1-2; TRBD1 matches 12 bases. V gave up 10 bases and J gave up 8 bases; unmatched junction bases: 8. The CDR3 extends over 13 amino acids. Germline CDR1 reads MNHEY; CDR2 reads SVGAGI. CDR3 sequence: CATWDRGREGYTF. The DNA of the CDR3 is TGTGCCACCTGGGACAGGGGGCGCGAAGGCTACACCTTC.

The chain has TRBV6-6 and TRBJ2-2; D gene unclear. With 7 bases removed from V and 3 bases from J, the gap between germline ends came to 15 bases. Germline V CDR1 and CDR2: MNHNY, SVGAGI (reference sequence). The CDR3 extends over 15 amino acids. The CDR3 DNA follows: TGTGCCAGCACCCCGGGCCGTTCCGACACCGGGGAGCTGTTTTTT. It yields the protein CASTPGRSDTGELFF.